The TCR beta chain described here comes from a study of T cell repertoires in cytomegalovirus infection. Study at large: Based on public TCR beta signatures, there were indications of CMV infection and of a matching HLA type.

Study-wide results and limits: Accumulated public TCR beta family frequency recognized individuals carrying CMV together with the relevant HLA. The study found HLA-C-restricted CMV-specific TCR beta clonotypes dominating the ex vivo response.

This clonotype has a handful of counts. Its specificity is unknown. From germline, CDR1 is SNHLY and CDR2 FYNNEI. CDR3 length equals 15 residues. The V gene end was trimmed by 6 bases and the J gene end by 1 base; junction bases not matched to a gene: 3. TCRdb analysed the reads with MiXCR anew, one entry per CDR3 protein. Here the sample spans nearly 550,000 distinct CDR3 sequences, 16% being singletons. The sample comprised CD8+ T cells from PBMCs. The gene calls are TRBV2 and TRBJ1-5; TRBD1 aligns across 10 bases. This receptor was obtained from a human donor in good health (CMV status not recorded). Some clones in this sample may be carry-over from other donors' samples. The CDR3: CASRRQGASNQPQHF. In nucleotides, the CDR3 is TGTGCCAGCAGAAGACAGGGGGCAAGCAATCAGCCCCAGCATTTT.